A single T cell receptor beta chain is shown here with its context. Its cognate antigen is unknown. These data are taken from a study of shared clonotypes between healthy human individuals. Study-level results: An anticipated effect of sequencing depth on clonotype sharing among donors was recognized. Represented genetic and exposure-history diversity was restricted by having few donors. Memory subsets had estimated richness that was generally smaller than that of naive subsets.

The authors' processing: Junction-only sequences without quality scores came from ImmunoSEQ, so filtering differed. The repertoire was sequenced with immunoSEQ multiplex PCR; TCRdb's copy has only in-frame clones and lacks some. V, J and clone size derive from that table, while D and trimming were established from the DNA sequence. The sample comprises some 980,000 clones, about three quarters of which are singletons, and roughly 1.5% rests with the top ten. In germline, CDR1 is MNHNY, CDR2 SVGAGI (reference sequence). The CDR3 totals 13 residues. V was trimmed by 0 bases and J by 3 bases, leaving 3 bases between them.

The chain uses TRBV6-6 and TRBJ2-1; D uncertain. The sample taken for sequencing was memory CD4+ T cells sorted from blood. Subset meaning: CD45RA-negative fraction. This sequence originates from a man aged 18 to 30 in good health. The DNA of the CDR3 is TGTGCCAGCAGTTACTCCTACTACAATGAGCAGTTCTTC. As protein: CASSYSYYNEQFF.